These 3 T cell receptor beta chains were all obtained from the same sample, sequenced in a study of blood T cell repertoires in COVID-19 (TCRdb year 2020). The library was obtained by the immunoSEQ multiplex PCR assay. TCRdb retrieved this table from immuneACCESS and kept in-frame rearrangements only. Not all clones are present; in checked studies, unresolved V genes account for under half, and no reason is known for the remainder. Here the sample has approximately 150,000 clones; roughly 87% occur a single time. The ten biggest clones cover about 5% of the sample. Sequences were obtained from peripheral blood. Source of these receptors: a human donor in a cohort sampled during active COVID-19.

The J gene is TRBJ2-7, the V gene TRBV7-8; a possible D gene is TRBD1 (6 bases). Germline lookup yields CDR1 SGHVS and CDR2 FQNEAQ. Trimming cost V 4 bases and J 3 bases, with 16 bases left between them. The CDR3 loop spans 15 amino acids. CDR3 bases: TGTGCCAGCAGCTACAGGACGGACAGAAACTACGAGCAGTACTTC. The encoded protein is CASSYRTDRNYEQYF.

DNA of the CDR3: TGTGCCAGCAGTTTAAATACGGGTACGCAGTATTTT. Translated, it gives CASSLNTGTQYF. The chain is built from TRBV27 and TRBJ2-3; D unresolved. Germline assignment: CDR1 MNHEY and CDR2 SMNVEV (reference sequence). V was clipped by 2 bases and J by 8 bases, with 8 bases between them. There are 12 residues in the CDR3.

V usage is TRBV9 and J usage is TRBJ2-7; 11 positions match TRBD1. The CDR3 contains 14 residues. CDR1 is SGDLS, CDR2 YYNGEE, per germline. V shed 0 bases, J shed 7 bases, and the junction held 3 bases outside the gene matches. As DNA, the CDR3 is TGTGCCAGCAGCGTAGGGACAGGGGGCTGGGAGCAGTACTTC. Protein product: CASSVGTGGWEQYF.